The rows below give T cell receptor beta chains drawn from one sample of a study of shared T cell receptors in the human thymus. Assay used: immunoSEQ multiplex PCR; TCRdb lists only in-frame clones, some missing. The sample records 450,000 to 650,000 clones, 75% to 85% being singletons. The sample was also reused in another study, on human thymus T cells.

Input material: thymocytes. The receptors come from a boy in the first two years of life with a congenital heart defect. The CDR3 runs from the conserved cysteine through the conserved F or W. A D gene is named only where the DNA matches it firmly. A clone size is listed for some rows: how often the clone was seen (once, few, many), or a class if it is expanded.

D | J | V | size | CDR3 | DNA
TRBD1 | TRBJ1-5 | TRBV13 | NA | CASRARTGGQPQHF | TGTGCCAGCAGGGCCAGGACAGGGGGACAGCCCCAGCATTTT
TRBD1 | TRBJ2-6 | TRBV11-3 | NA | CASSLGQGEGANVLTF | TGTGCCAGCAGCTTAGGACAGGGGGAAGGGGCCAACGTCCTGACTTTC
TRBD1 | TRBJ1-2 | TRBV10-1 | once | CASSLTGNYGYTF | TGCGCCAGCAGCCTGACAGGGAACTATGGCTACACCTTC
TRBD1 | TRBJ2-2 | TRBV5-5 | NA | CASIYRGRDPTGELFF | TGTGCCAGCATTTACAGGGGGCGCGATCCCACCGGGGAGCTGTTTTTT
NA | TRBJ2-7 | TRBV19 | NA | CASSITSSYEQYF | TGTGCCAGTAGTATAACCAGCTCCTACGAGCAGTACTTC
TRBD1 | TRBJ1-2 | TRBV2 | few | CASSECRDRGRVYGYTF | TGTGCCAGCAGTGAATGCCGGGACAGGGGGCGCGTCTATGGCTACACCTTC
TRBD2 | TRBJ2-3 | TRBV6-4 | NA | CASSVTSGLTDTQYF | TGTGCCAGCAGTGTTACTAGCGGGCTAACAGATACGCAGTATTTT
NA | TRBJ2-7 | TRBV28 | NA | CASSLALAYEQYF | TGTGCCAGCAGTTTGGCTCTTGCCTACGAGCAGTACTTC
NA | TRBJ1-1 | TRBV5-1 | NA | CASSQGQNTEAFF | TGCGCCAGCAGCCAGGGACAGAACACTGAAGCTTTCTTT
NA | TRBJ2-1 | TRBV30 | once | CAWSVSPNEQFF | TGTGCCTGGAGTGTATCCCCGAATGAGCAGTTCTTC
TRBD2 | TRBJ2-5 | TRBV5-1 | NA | CASGRGPNSPGDTSGAQETQYF | TGCGCCAGCGGCCGGGGGCCCAACTCGCCGGGTGACACTAGCGGAGCTCAAGAGACCCAGTACTTC
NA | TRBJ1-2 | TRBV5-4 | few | CASSLVQGQRGYTF | TGTGCCAGCAGCCTGGTGCAGGGGCAGAGAGGCTACACCTTC
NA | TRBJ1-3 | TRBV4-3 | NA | CASSQESCEGEGLSGNTIYF | TGCGCCAGCAGCCAAGAATCCTGTGAGGGTGAAGGTCTCTCTGGAAACACCATATATTTT
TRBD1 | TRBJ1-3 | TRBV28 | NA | CASSPRQGRSGNTIYF | TGTGCCAGCAGTCCCCGACAGGGGCGGTCTGGAAACACCATATATTTT
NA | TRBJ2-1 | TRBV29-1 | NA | CSVGPRDSPSYNEQFF | TGCAGCGTTGGCCCGCGGGACTCGCCGTCCTACAATGAGCAGTTCTTC
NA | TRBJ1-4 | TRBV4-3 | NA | CASSHNEKLFF | TGCGCCAGCAGTCATAATGAAAAACTGTTTTTT
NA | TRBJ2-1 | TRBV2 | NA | CASTRKAALVDEQFF | TGTGCCAGCACACGTAAGGCGGCCCTTGTAGATGAGCAGTTCTTC
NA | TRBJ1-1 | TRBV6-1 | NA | CASSVTGHTEAFF | TGTGCCAGCAGCGTAACAGGGCACACTGAAGCTTTCTTT
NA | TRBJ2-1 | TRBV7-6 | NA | CASSSRTRSYNEQFF | TGTGCCAGCAGCTCTCGGACTCGCTCCTACAATGAGCAGTTCTTC
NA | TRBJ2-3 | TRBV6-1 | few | CASSDGVSTDTQYF | TGTGCCAGCAGTGACGGAGTAAGCACAGATACGCAGTATTTT
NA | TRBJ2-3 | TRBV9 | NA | CASSVGEPDTQYF | TGTGCCAGCAGCGTAGGTGAGCCAGATACGCAGTATTTT
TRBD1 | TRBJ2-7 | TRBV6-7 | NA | CASSYSPDREYEQYF | TGTGCCAGCAGTTACTCACCGGACAGGGAATACGAGCAGTACTTC
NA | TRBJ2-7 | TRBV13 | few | CASSLGRGYSTAEQYF | TGTGCCAGCAGCTTAGGCCGGGGTTACTCTACCGCCGAGCAGTACTTC
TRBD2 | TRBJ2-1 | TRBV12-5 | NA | CASGVGRAGYNEQFF | TGTGCTAGTGGAGTCGGGAGGGCCGGTTACAATGAGCAGTTCTTC
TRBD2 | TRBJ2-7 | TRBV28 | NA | CASRSSGRYEQYF | TGTGCCAGCAGATCTAGCGGGAGATACGAGCAGTACTTC
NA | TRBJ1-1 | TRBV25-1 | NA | CASSDRVVGNTEAFF | TGTGCCAGCAGTGACAGGGTGGTAGGGAACACTGAAGCTTTCTTT
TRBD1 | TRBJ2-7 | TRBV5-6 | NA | CASSLGRRDRHPYEQYF | TGTGCCAGCAGCTTAGGTCGCCGGGACAGACATCCCTACGAGCAGTACTTC
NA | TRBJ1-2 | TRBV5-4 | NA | CASSFGSPGGRGANYGYTF | TGTGCCAGCAGCTTTGGGTCCCCGGGGGGCCGAGGGGCTAACTATGGCTACACCTTC
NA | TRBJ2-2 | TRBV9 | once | CASSVVSVPGTGELFF | TGTGCCAGCAGCGTAGTGAGCGTCCCGGGCACCGGGGAGCTGTTTTTT
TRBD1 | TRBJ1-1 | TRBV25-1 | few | CASRAQGEKGEAFF | TGTGCCAGCAGAGCCCAGGGGGAGAAGGGTGAAGCTTTCTTT
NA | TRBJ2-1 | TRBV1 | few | CTSSQVRLAGLLSSYNEQFF | TGCACCAGCAGCCAAGTCCGGCTAGCGGGACTCCTTTCCTCCTACAATGAGCAGTTCTTC
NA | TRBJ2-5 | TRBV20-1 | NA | CSAPNRETQYF | TGCAGTGCTCCTAACCGGGAGACCCAGTACTTC
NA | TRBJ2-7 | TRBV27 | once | CASSLRGAVDEQYF | TGTGCCAGCAGTTTACGGGGGGCAGTCGACGAGCAGTACTTC
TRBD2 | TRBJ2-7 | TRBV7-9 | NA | CASSLRSRAGASYEQYF | TGTGCCAGCAGCTTGAGAAGTCGGGCGGGAGCTTCCTACGAGCAGTACTTC
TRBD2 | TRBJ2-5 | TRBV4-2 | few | CASSPTQREWGETQYF | TGTGCCAGCAGCCCGACTCAGCGGGAGTGGGGGGAGACCCAGTACTTC
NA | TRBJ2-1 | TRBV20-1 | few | CSARDGPQQFF | TGCAGTGCTAGAGATGGCCCTCAGCAGTTCTTC
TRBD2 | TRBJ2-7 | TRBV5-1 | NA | CASSSPREQREDACLGEQYF | TGCGCCAGCAGTTCGCCGCGAGAGCAGCGGGAGGATGCTTGTCTTGGCGAGCAGTACTTC
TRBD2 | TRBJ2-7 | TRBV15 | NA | CATSPRPSGTFKYF | TGTGCCACCAGCCCCCGTCCTAGCGGGACTTTTAAGTACTTC
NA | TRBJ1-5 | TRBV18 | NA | CASSPRASQPQHF | TGTGCCAGCTCACCACGGGCAAGCCAGCCCCAGCATTTT
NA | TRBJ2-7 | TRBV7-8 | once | CASSLWALEQYF | TGTGCCAGCAGCTTATGGGCCCTCGAGCAGTACTTC
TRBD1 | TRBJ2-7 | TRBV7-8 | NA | CASSLRNRGIYEQYF | TGTGCCAGCAGCTTACGTAACAGGGGGATCTACGAGCAGTACTTC
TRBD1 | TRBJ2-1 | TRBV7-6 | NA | CASSTRDRETAEQFF | TGTGCCAGCAGCACCCGGGACAGGGAGACTGCTGAGCAGTTCTTC
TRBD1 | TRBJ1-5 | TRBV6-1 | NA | CASQDRLISRPQHF | TGTGCCAGCCAGGACAGGTTGATTTCTCGGCCCCAGCATTTT
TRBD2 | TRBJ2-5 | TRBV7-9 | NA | CASSNEPGRAGETQYF | TGTGCCAGCAGCAATGAGCCCGGGAGGGCCGGGGAGACCCAGTACTTC
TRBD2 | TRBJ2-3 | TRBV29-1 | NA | CSVRVTSGESTDTQYF | TGCAGCGTCCGCGTGACTAGCGGGGAGTCCACAGATACGCAGTATTTT
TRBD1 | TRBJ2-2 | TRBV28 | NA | CASSFPSSPGGQGATGELFF | TGTGCCAGCAGTTTCCCATCAAGTCCAGGGGGACAGGGGGCTACCGGGGAGCTGTTTTTT
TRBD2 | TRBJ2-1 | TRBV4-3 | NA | CASSQAAGTSLGEQFF | TGCGCCAGCAGCCAGGCTGCCGGGACTAGTCTGGGTGAGCAGTTCTTC
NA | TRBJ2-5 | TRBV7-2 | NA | CASSSQVLGQIQETQYF | TGTGCCAGCAGCTCCCAGGTCCTAGGACAAATTCAAGAGACCCAGTACTTC
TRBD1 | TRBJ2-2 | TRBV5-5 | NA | CASSRQGIGELFF | TGTGCCAGCAGCCGACAGGGGATCGGGGAGCTGTTTTTT
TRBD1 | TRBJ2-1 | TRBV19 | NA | CASSIGDRGYEQFF | TGTGCCAGTAGTATAGGGGACAGGGGGTATGAGCAGTTCTTC
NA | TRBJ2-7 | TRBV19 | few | CASSRLPGQYF | TGTGCCAGTAGCAGACTCCCGGGGCAGTACTTC
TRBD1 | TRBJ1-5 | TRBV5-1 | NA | CASSLVGLQGAKSNQPQHF | TGCGCCAGCAGCTTGGTGGGCCTACAGGGGGCAAAAAGCAATCAGCCCCAGCATTTT
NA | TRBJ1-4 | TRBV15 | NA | CATSAPGTRSEKLFF | TGTGCCACCAGCGCTCCTGGGACAAGAAGTGAAAAACTGTTTTTT